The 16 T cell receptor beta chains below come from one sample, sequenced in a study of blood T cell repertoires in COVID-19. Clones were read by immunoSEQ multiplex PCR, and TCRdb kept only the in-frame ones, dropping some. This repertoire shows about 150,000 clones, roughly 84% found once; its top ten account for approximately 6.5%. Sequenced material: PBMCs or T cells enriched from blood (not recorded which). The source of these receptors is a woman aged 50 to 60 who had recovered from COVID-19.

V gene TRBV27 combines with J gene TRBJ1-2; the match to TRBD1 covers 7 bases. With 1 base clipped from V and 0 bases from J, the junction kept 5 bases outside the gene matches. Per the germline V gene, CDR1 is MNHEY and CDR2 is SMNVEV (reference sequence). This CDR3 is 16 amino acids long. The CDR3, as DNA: TGTGCCAGCAGTTTATGGCCAGGGGGGTCTAACTATGGCTACACCTTC. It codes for CASSLWPGGSNYGYTF.

The CDR3 region is CSVGGQADGYTF. CDR3 bases: TGCAGCGTCGGTGGACAGGCGGATGGCTACACCTTC. The genes are TRBV29-1 and TRBJ1-2; 7 bases match TRBD1. Germline V CDR1 and CDR2: SQVTM, ANQGSEA. This CDR3 is built from 12 residues. With 6 bases clipped from V and 6 bases from J, the junction kept 7 bases outside the gene matches.

In DNA, the CDR3 is TGTGCCAGCAGCCCCTCGGGGATTCGAGTGCGCGAAAAACTGTTTTTT. This gives the protein CASSPSGIRVREKLFF. The chain carries TRBV28 and TRBJ1-4; D uncertain. Germline CDR1 is MDHEN and CDR2 is SYDVKM. The CDR3 is made up of 16 amino acids. Trimming shortened V by 6 bases and J by 8 bases, and 22 bases separated the two germline ends.

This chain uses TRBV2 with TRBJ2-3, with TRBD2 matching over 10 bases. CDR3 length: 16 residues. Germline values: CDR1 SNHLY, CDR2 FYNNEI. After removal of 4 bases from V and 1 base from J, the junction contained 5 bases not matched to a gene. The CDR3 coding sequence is TGTGCCAGCAGTGCCAGGACTAGCGGAGGCACAGATACGCAGTATTTT. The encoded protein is CASSARTSGGTDTQYF.

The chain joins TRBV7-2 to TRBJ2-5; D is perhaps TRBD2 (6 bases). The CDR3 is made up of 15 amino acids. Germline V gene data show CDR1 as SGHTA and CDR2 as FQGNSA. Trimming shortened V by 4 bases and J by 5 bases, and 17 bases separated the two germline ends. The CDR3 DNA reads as TGTGCCAGCAGCTCTCAAATGACTAGTAGGGAGACCCAGTACTTC. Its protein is CASSSQMTSRETQYF.

The CDR3 spells CAWSGGTRGNQPQHF. The CDR3 nucleotides read TGTGCCTGGAGTGGCGGGACGCGGGGAAATCAGCCCCAGCATTTT. The chain employs TRBV30 and TRBJ1-5, with a possible D match to TRBD1 (5 bases). The V and J ends lost 1 base and 4 bases respectively, with 14 bases between them. Germline V gene sequence: CDR1 GTSNPN, CDR2 SVGIG (reference sequence). There are 15 residues in the CDR3.

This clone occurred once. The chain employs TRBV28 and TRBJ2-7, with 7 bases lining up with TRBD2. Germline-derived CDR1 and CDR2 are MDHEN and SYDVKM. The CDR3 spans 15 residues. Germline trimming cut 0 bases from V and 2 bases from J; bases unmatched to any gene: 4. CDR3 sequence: CASSLWGGRAYEQYF. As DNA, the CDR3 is TGTGCCAGCAGTTTATGGGGTGGGAGGGCCTACGAGCAGTACTTC.

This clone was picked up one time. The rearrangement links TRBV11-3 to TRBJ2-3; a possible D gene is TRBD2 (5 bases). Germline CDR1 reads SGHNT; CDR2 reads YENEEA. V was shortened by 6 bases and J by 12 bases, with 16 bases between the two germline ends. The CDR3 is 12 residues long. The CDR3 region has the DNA TGTGCCAGCAGTACCTCACTAGGAGCTCAGTATTTT. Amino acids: CASSTSLGAQYF.

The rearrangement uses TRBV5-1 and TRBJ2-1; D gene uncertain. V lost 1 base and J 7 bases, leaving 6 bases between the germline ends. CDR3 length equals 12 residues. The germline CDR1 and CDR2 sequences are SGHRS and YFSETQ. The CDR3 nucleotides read TGCGCCAGCAGCTTGAACACAAATGAGCAGTTCTTC. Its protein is CASSLNTNEQFF.

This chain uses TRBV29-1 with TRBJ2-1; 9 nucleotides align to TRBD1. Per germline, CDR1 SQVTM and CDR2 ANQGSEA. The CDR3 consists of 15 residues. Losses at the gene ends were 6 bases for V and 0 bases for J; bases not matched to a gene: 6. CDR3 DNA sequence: TGCAGCGTAACGGGACAGGGAATCTCCTACAATGAGCAGTTCTTC. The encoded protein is CSVTGQGISYNEQFF.

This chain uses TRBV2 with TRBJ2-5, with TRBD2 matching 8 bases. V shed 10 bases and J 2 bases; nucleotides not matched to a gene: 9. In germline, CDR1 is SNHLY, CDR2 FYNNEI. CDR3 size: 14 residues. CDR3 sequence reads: CANLGRGDQETQYF. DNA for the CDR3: TGTGCCAACCTAGGGCGGGGGGATCAAGAGACCCAGTACTTC.

CDR3 DNA: TGTGCCAGACCAACTAACTCAGGGGTTCCCCTCCACTTT. This gives the protein CARPTNSGVPLHF. This rearrangement joins TRBV19 to TRBJ1-6, with D possibly matching TRBD1 (6 bases). The V and J ends lost 9 bases and 13 bases respectively, with 19 bases between them. This CDR3 is built from 13 residues. Germline CDR1 and CDR2: LNHDA and SQIVND (reference sequence).

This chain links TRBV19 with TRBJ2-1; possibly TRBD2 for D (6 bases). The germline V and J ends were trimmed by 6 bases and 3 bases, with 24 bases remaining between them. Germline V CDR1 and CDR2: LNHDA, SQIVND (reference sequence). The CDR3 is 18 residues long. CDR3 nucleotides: TGTGCCAGTAGCGGGACCAGACCTATAGAGGGAGGCTACAATGAGCAGTTCTTC. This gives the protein CASSGTRPIEGGYNEQFF.

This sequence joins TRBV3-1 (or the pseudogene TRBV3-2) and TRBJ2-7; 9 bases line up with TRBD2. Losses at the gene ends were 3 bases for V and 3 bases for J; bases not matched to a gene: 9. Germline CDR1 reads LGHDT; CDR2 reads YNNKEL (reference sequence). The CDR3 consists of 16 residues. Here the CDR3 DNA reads TGTGCCAGCAGCCACCTAGCGGGGTGGCGTGGCTACGAGCAGTACTTC. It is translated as CASSHLAGWRGYEQYF.

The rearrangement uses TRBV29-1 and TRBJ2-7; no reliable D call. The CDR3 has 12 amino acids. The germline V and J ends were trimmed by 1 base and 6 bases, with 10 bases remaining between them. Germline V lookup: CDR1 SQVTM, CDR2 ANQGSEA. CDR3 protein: CSVEASSLEQYF. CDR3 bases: TGCAGCGTTGAAGCTAGTAGCCTCGAGCAGTACTTC.

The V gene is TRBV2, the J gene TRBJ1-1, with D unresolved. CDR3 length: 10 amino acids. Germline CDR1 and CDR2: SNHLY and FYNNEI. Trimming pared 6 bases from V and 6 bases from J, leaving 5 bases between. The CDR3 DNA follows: TGTGCCAGCAGGGGAGCTGAAGCTTTCTTT. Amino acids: CASRGAEAFF.